This T cell receptor beta chain was captured by sequencing in a study of OX40 agonist ivuxolimab in advanced cancers. Study as a whole: An agonistic human IgG2 monoclonal antibody against OX40 (CD134) was given. Three patients showed partial responses: one hepatocellular carcinoma and two cutaneous melanoma cases.

Germline-derived CDR1 and CDR2 are GTSNPN and SVGIG (reference sequence). This CDR3 is 14 amino acids long. V shed 5 bases and J shed 1 base, with 13 bases lying between them. Blood samples were obtained at baseline, cycle 4 day 1, and cycle 7 day 1. The repertoire was sequenced with immunoSEQ multiplex PCR; TCRdb's copy has only in-frame clones and lacks some. The sample lists about 58,000 clones, roughly four fifths occurring once. With regard to this clone: Other DNA sequences of this sample code for an identical CDR3.

This clonotype was obtained from an adult with an advanced solid tumor such as melanoma, head and neck, liver or kidney cancer. This specimen consisted of CD4+ or CD8+ T cells sorted from blood, obtained in a trial of the OX40 agonist ivuxolimab. J is TRBJ2-3 and V is TRBV30; tentative D call: TRBD2 (7 bases). This chain's CDR3 is CAWVGGLGTDTQYF. CDR3 coding DNA: TGTGCCTGGGTGGGGGGGCTGGGCACAGATACGCAGTATTTT.